A single sample is the source of the 18 T cell receptor beta chains below, sequenced in a study of cytomegalovirus exposure and HLA in healthy donors. This table comes from immunoSEQ multiplex PCR, and its TCRdb copy is limited to in-frame clones, with some not included. The sample holds hundreds of thousands of clones, just over 85% seen once. Sample: PBMCs. These receptor sequences come from a woman aged 18-30 years in good health and CMV-seronegative.

This clone was seen only a few times. The J gene is TRBJ2-3, the V gene TRBV10-3; 11 bases align to TRBD2. CDR3 length: 14 residues. Unmatched junction bases numbered 9, after V lost 8 bases and J lost 8 bases. The germline V gene encodes CDR1 ENHRY and CDR2 SYGVKD. CDR3 in amino acids: CAIGSSSGGSTQYF. DNA for the CDR3: TGTGCCATCGGTTCATCTAGCGGGGGGAGTACGCAGTATTTT.

This chain links TRBV18 with TRBJ2-1, with a possible D match to TRBD2 (5 bases). Germline V gene data show CDR1 as KGHSH and CDR2 as LQKENI. Trimming stripped 3 bases from V and 5 bases from J, with 14 bases between. The CDR3 has 15 amino acids. For the CDR3, the DNA is TGTGCCAGCTCACCCTCCGGGGTCCTGAACAATGAGCAGTTCTTC. It translates to CASSPSGVLNNEQFF.

The chain employs TRBV4-2 and TRBJ2-7, with TRBD2 matching over 11 bases. The germline gives CDR1 LGHNA, CDR2 YNFKEQ. Trimming removed 1 base from V and 5 bases from J; junction bases left unmatched: 7. The CDR3 loop spans 16 amino acids. As DNA, the CDR3 is TGTGCCAGCAGCCAAGGTAGCGGGAGGGCCGTCGACGAGCAGTACTTC. Translation: CASSQGSGRAVDEQYF.

Only a few counts were recorded for this clone. The rearrangement joins TRBV20-1 to TRBJ1-1; no firm D call. V was cut by 3 bases and J by 4 bases, with 6 bases left in between. Germline CDR1 and CDR2: DFQATT and SNEGSKA (reference sequence). The CDR3 sequence is 11 residues long. The CDR3 protein is CSARTGTEAFF. The CDR3 nucleotides are TGCAGTGCTAGGACGGGCACTGAAGCTTTCTTT.

This chain connects TRBV5-4 to TRBJ2-7; the match to TRBD2 covers 10 bases. The CDR3 has 14 residues. Trimming at V came to 4 bases and at J to 5 bases, leaving 6 bases not matched to a gene. The germline CDR1 and CDR2 sequences are SGHNT and YYREEE (reference sequence). The DNA for the CDR3 is TGTGCCAGCAGCAATAGCGGGGGGCTCGACGAGCAGTACTTC. Translating it yields CASSNSGGLDEQYF.

The genes are TRBV19 and TRBJ2-1; D unresolved. CDR3 length: 10 residues. V shed 5 bases and J shed 8 bases, with 4 bases lying between them. CDR1 and CDR2 (germline): LNHDA, SQIVND (reference sequence). CDR3 amino acids: CASSGHEQFF. CDR3 coding DNA: TGTGCCAGTAGTGGGCATGAGCAGTTCTTC.

This chain uses TRBV2 with TRBJ1-1; D unclear. Trimming removed 1 base from V and 0 bases from J, with 9 bases in between. CDR1 is SNHLY, CDR2 FYNNEI, per germline. The CDR3 runs 15 residues. The CDR3 sequence: CASSEGSSMNTEAFF. The CDR3, as DNA: TGTGCCAGCAGTGAAGGTAGTTCTATGAACACTGAAGCTTTCTTT.

The chain recombines TRBV27 with TRBJ2-2, with 8 nucleotides matching TRBD1. CDR3 length equals 16 residues. The germline CDR1 and CDR2 sequences are MNHEY and SMNVEV (reference sequence). With V trimmed by 7 bases and J by 1 base, 8 bases remained unmatched. The CDR3 nucleotides read TGTGCCAGCACCGATCAGGGGGCCCTGAACACCGGGGAGCTGTTTTTT. Its translation is CASTDQGALNTGELFF.

The chain combines TRBV29-1 with TRBJ2-7; 11 bases line up with TRBD1. V trimming: 4 bases; J trimming: 5 bases; junction bases outside the gene matches: 10. Germline-derived CDR1 and CDR2 are SQVTM and ANQGSEA. The CDR3 runs 15 residues. This CDR3 reads CSVGGPGQGADEQYF. The CDR3 nucleotides read TGCAGCGTTGGGGGACCCGGACAGGGGGCGGACGAGCAGTACTTC.

The gene calls are TRBV5-1 and TRBJ2-7; 10 bases match TRBD1. The CDR3 contains 13 residues. V was clipped by 2 bases and J by 6 bases; unmatched bases: 2. Per germline, CDR1 SGHRS and CDR2 YFSETQ. CDR3 nucleotide sequence: TGCGCCAGCAGCTTTGGACAGGGGGGCGAGCAGTACTTC. Encoded protein: CASSFGQGGEQYF. Drawing the rest from reference TRBV5-1 and TRBJ2-7, the complete variable domain is KAGVTQTPRYLIKTRGQQVTLSCSPISGHRSVSWYQQTPGQGLQFLFEYFSETQRNKGNFPGRFSGRQFSNSRSEMNVSTLELGDSALYLCASSFGQGGEQYFGPGTRLTVT.

V and J are TRBV5-1 and TRBJ2-7; tentative D call: TRBD2 (5 bases). Germline CDR1 and CDR2: SGHRS and YFSETQ. There are 12 residues in the CDR3. Trimming took 0 bases from V and 6 from J, leaving 7 bases between them. CDR3 residues: CASSLAGIEQYF. The DNA of the CDR3 is TGCGCCAGCAGCTTGGCCGGGATCGAGCAGTACTTC.

This sequence joins TRBV18 and TRBJ1-2; D is unclear. Germline CDR1 and CDR2: KGHSH and LQKENI. The length of the CDR3 is 16 residues. V was trimmed by 4 bases and J by 4 bases, leaving 19 bases between them. The CDR3 bases are TGTGCCAGCTCACGAGAGGCAAGAGTGTCAACCTATGGCTACACCTTC. Amino acids: CASSREARVSTYGYTF.

This chain connects TRBV7-8 to TRBJ2-7; 8 positions agree with TRBD2. V shed 3 bases and J 6 bases; nucleotides not matched to a gene: 4. CDR1 is SGHVS, CDR2 FQNEAQ, per germline. CDR3 size: 13 residues. In nucleotides, the CDR3 is TGTGCCAGCAGCTTTGAGCTAGCGGGCGAGCAGTACTTC. Its protein product is CASSFELAGEQYF.

This chain links TRBV11-2 with TRBJ2-3; D is uncertain. Germline CDR1 SGHAT, CDR2 FQNNGV. This CDR3 has 13 residues. V was trimmed by 0 bases and J by 3 bases, leaving 4 bases between them. The CDR3 protein is CASSLDRTDTQYF. CDR3 bases: TGTGCCAGCAGCTTAGATAGAACAGATACGCAGTATTTT.

V is TRBV10-3 and J is TRBJ1-2; the match to TRBD1 covers 8 bases. Germline lookup yields CDR1 ENHRY and CDR2 SYGVKD. With 2 bases clipped from V and 8 bases from J, the junction kept 13 bases outside the gene matches. The CDR3 has 16 amino acids. CDR3 sequence (DNA): TGTGCCATCAGTGAGAAAACCACTGACAGGGGATACGGCTACACCTTC. Its translation: CAISEKTTDRGYGYTF.

The chain recombines TRBV5-1 with TRBJ2-1; D is uncertain. V was clipped by 7 bases and J by 2 bases, with 16 bases between them. The CDR3 runs 15 residues. Germline V lookup: CDR1 SGHRS, CDR2 YFSETQ. CDR3 nucleotide sequence: TGCGCCAGCTCCTTCGACTCCCCCACCTACAATGAGCAGTTCTTC. The encoded protein is CASSFDSPTYNEQFF.

This clone showed up just once. The rearrangement links TRBV14 to TRBJ2-1; the D gene is possibly TRBD2 (5 bases). Germline-derived CDR1 and CDR2 are SGHDN and FVKESK. CDR3 length: 16 residues. The ends were cut back, 3 bases at V and 0 bases at J, with 12 bases in the middle. The CDR3 loop reads CASSHRRESSYNEQFF. The DNA of the CDR3 is TGTGCCAGCAGCCATCGTCGGGAAAGCTCCTACAATGAGCAGTTCTTC.

V usage is TRBV11-2 and J usage is TRBJ2-1, with TRBD1 identical over 8 bases. CDR1 is SGHAT, CDR2 FQNNGV, per germline. V lost 11 bases and J lost 8; bases outside the gene matches: 11. The CDR3 sequence is 13 residues long. This CDR3 is CAGNRDRSDEQFF. CDR3 coding DNA: TGTGCCGGAAACAGGGACAGGTCAGATGAGCAGTTCTTC.